The clone carrying this TCR beta chain was seen a single time. The sample originates from a study of blood T cell repertoires in COVID-19. Study-level background: Sources were T cells, B-cell-depleted T cells, or PBMCs; the material itself was cDNA or gDNA.

Produced via immunoSEQ multiplex PCR; TCRdb's table is partial and in-frame only. This repertoire shows approximately 220,000 clones, about 85% found once; its top ten account for roughly 4.6%. The germline CDR1 and CDR2 sequences are MGHDK and SYGVNS. This CDR3 region has 13 residues. The V and J ends lost 4 bases and 3 bases respectively, with 8 bases between them. The sample consisted of peripheral blood. The chain employs TRBV25-1 and TRBJ2-3, with D possibly matching TRBD2 (6 bases). This sequence was found in a woman aged 60-70 years who had recovered from COVID-19. The CDR3 DNA follows: TGTGCCAGCAGTGGGGGAGGTACAGATACGCAGTATTTT. Its translation: CASSGGGTDTQYF.